This TCR beta chain was profiled in a study of graft-versus-host responses after intestinal transplantation. Overall study context: Multivisceral, liver-intestinal, or isolated intestinal transplants were performed in recipients. Anti-thymocyte globulin induction was given to all recipients, followed by tacrolimus and steroids for 2 to 3 years.

This clone has a handful of counts. What it recognizes is unknown. CDR3 length: 16 amino acids. V was trimmed by 1 base and J by 0 bases, leaving 10 bases between them. Germline V CDR1 and CDR2: SGHVS, FNYEAQ. General observations from the study: Investigators detected GvH clones in recipient marrow, with some emerging earlier in ileum or blood. Some patients had graft-donor T cell macrochimerism. In their allografts, the ratios of graft-versus-host to host-versus-graft T cell clones were high.

The protocol was immunoSEQ multiplex PCR, while the TCRdb copy is restricted to in-frame clones and leaves out a portion. In the table there are tens of thousands of clones, around 95% of which are singletons. This TCR derives from a human donor who received an intestinal transplant. The sample in question was unstimulated CD8+ T cells sorted from spleen or lymph node cells, obtained before intestinal transplant. The gene calls are TRBV7-6 and TRBJ2-1, with unresolved D. CDR3 loop: CASSLVQPNSYNEQFF. DNA of the CDR3: TGTGCCAGCAGCTTAGTCCAGCCGAACTCCTACAATGAGCAGTTCTTC.